The 29 T cell receptor beta chains listed next were all sequenced from one sample in a study of T-cell memory formation after mild COVID-19. MiXCR, run by TCRdb on the 5' RACE reads, gives a single entry per CDR3 protein. The sample has about 250,000 distinct CDR3 sequences, about 20% seen once; the top ten hold more than 20%. What was sequenced was PBMCs or a T cell subset sorted from them (not recorded which). These receptors originate from a man aged 18 to 29 who had mild COVID-19 (a few samples of this study predate the infection). Cell type and time point are not known.

Ten or more counts support this clonotype. The chain joins TRBV27 to TRBJ2-7; possibly TRBD2 for D (5 bases). The CDR3 is 15 residues long. Germline CDR1 and CDR2: MNHEY and SMNVEV (reference sequence). V dropped 5 bases and J dropped 1 base, with 15 bases sitting between them. The CDR3, as DNA: TGTGCCAGCAGTCGGTCGGGAACGGGATCCTACGAGCAGTACGTC. Its translation is CASSRSGTGSYEQYV.

The chain uses TRBV6-2 or TRBV6-3 and TRBJ1-4; D gene uncertain. CDR3 size: 14 residues. The V end was cut by 6 bases, the J end by 7 bases, with 15 bases between. Germline V CDR1 and CDR2: MNHEY, SVGEGT. The CDR3, as DNA: TGTGCCAGCAGCCTCCAACTCGGTGTTGAAAAACTGTTTTTT. Translating gives CASSLQLGVEKLFF.

Many counts were recorded for this clonotype. This chain uses TRBV5-1 with TRBJ2-2, with 10 bases aligning to TRBD1. Unmatched junction bases numbered 2, after V lost 2 bases and J lost 4 bases. The CDR3 length is 15 residues. Germline V gives CDR1 SGHRS, CDR2 YFSETQ. The CDR3 DNA is TGCGCCAGCAGCTTACGGGACAGGGGCACCGGGGAGCTGTTTTTT. Translating gives CASSLRDRGTGELFF.

The sample holds a few counts of this clonotype. In DNA, the CDR3 is TGCAGCGCCCACGACAGCAGGAACATTCAGTACTTC. Residues: CSAHDSRNIQYF. The J gene is TRBJ2-4, the V gene TRBV29-1, with a possible D match to TRBD1 (5 bases). The germline V gene has CDR1 SQVTM and CDR2 ANQGSEA. The CDR3 covers 12 residues. V shed 7 bases and J shed 7 bases, with 14 bases lying between them.

This clonotype was seen a few times. The CDR3 here is CASSLYVTGDTQYF. DNA of the CDR3: TGTGCCAGCAGCTTATACGTGACAGGAGATACGCAGTATTTT. This chain connects TRBV7-2 to TRBJ2-3; possible D gene TRBD1, 6 bases. V lost 2 bases and J 5 bases, leaving 11 bases between the germline ends. This CDR3 is 14 amino acids long. Germline V CDR1 and CDR2: SGHTA, FQGNSA.

This chain connects TRBV7-2 to TRBJ2-7, with a tentative D call TRBD1 (5 bases). CDR3 length equals 13 residues. The germline V gene encodes CDR1 SGHTA and CDR2 FQGNSA. V was shortened by 1 base and J by 3 bases, with 7 bases between the two germline ends. CDR3 nucleotides: TGTGCCAGCAGCTTAGACAGGAACTACGAGCAGTACGTC. The encoded protein is CASSLDRNYEQYV.

The CDR3 is CASSLVGDGANVLTF. The CDR3 nucleotides read TGTGCCAGCAGCTTGGTGGGAGACGGGGCCAACGTCCTGACTTTC. The chain combines TRBV5-4 with TRBJ2-6; possibly TRBD2 for D (5 bases). CDR3 length: 15 residues. CDR1 and CDR2 from the germline V gene are SGHNT and YYREEE (reference sequence). V gave up 0 bases and J gave up 4 bases, with 8 bases separating them.

V usage is TRBV4-3 and J usage is TRBJ2-1, with a weak D call TRBD2 (5 bases). Trimming removed 0 bases at V and 8 bases at J, with 8 bases between. The CDR3 runs 13 residues. Germline V gene data show CDR1 as LGHNA and CDR2 as YSLEER. In nucleotides, the CDR3 is TGCGCCAGCAGCCAAGAGATGCGGGATGAGCAGTTCTTC. Its translation: CASSQEMRDEQFF.

This rearrangement joins TRBV5-6 to TRBJ2-4; 9 positions agree with TRBD1. Germline V gives CDR1 SGHDT, CDR2 YYEEEE. J gave up 4 bases and V 4 bases, and 9 bases lay outside the gene matches. There are 16 residues in the CDR3. CDR3 nucleotide sequence: TGTGCCAGCAGCCCAACCCGGGACAGGGCTAAAAACATTCAGTACTTC. Translated: CASSPTRDRAKNIQYF.

The gene calls are TRBV6-5 and TRBJ1-2, with D unclear. V lost 2 bases and J lost 7, with 14 bases in between. Germline V gene lookup returns CDR1 MNHEY and CDR2 SVGAGI. CDR3 size: 14 residues. CDR3 nucleotides: TGTGCCAGCAGTTACAGTCCTGACTTGCGTGGCTACACCTTC. It codes for CASSYSPDLRGYTF.

This clonotype was detected only a few times. The J gene is TRBJ2-5, the V gene TRBV29-1, with D uncertain. Per the germline V gene, CDR1 is SQVTM and CDR2 is ANQGSEA. CDR3 length equals 12 residues. V was shortened by 4 bases and J by 5 bases, with 11 bases between the two germline ends. DNA for the CDR3: TGCAGCGTTGGGAATGGTTACGAGACCCAGTACTTC. Amino acid sequence: CSVGNGYETQYF.

The chain is built from TRBV12-3 or TRBV12-4 and TRBJ2-2, with 12 nucleotides matching TRBD2. V trimming: 8 bases; J trimming: 5 bases; junction bases outside the gene matches: 3. The CDR3 is 14 residues long. The CDR3 is CASGTSGGTGELFF. CDR3 DNA: TGTGCCAGCGGCACTAGCGGGGGGACCGGGGAGCTGTTTTTT.

This clonotype came up a few times. In DNA form, the CDR3 reads TGTGCCAGCTCCCTCCGGGGCCTAAGGGGCATTCAGTACTTC. Its translation: CASSLRGLRGIQYF. The genes are TRBV6-2 or TRBV6-3 and TRBJ2-4; either TRBD1 or TRBD2 may supply D (5 bases each). The CDR3 runs to 14 residues. CDR1 MNHEY and CDR2 SVGEGT come from the germline V gene. V lost 8 bases and J 9 bases, leaving 20 bases between the germline ends.

The chain links TRBV2 to TRBJ2-2; D is unclear. Germline assignment: CDR1 SNHLY and CDR2 FYNNEI. V dropped 2 bases and J dropped 4 bases, with 11 bases sitting between them. This CDR3 is 15 amino acids long. The CDR3 sequence is CASSEPLVATGELFF. CDR3 nucleotide sequence: TGTGCCAGCAGTGAACCCCTAGTCGCCACCGGGGAGCTGTTTTTT.

The V call is TRBV11-2, the J call TRBJ2-3; weak D call: TRBD2 (7 bases). Trimming removed 5 bases at V and 7 bases at J, with 22 bases between. Germline V gives CDR1 SGHAT, CDR2 FQNNGV. The CDR3 sequence is 16 residues long. The CDR3 is CASSLAPGEGVNTQYF. CDR3 nucleotide sequence: TGTGCCAGCAGCCTAGCCCCCGGGGAGGGGGTAAATACGCAGTATTTT.

V gene TRBV28 combines with J gene TRBJ2-7; D unclear. This CDR3 is 9 amino acids long. Germline V gene data show CDR1 as MDHEN and CDR2 as SYDVKM. The CDR3 DNA is TGTGTAGTGGGTGGGGAGCAGTACGTC. It codes for CVVGGEQYV.

V gene TRBV11-3 combines with J gene TRBJ2-7, with 7 bases aligning to TRBD1. Losses at the gene ends were 2 bases for V and 3 bases for J; bases not matched to a gene: 1. The CDR3 extends over 13 amino acids. Germline V gene data show CDR1 as SGHNT and CDR2 as YENEEA. For the CDR3, the DNA is TGTGCCAGCAGCTTACGGACAGGCTACGAGCAGTACGTC. Translating it yields CASSLRTGYEQYV.

This clonotype showed up just a few times. This chain's CDR3 is CSGALGETQYF. DNA for the CDR3: TGCAGTGGAGCCCTGGGGGAGACCCAGTACTTC. The genes are TRBV20-1 and TRBJ2-5, with unresolved D. Trimming shortened V by 7 bases and J by 5 bases, and 11 bases separated the two germline ends. The V gene's germline CDR1 is DFQATT and CDR2 SNEGSKA (reference sequence). This CDR3 has 11 amino acids.

This clonotype was counted ten times or more. This chain uses TRBV25-1 with TRBJ1-2; D gene unclear. This CDR3 comprises 11 residues. The V gene's germline CDR1 is MGHDK and CDR2 SYGVNS. V dropped 1 base and J dropped 6 bases, with 3 bases sitting between them. This CDR3 is CASSEFNGYTF. The CDR3 bases are TGTGCCAGCAGTGAATTTAATGGCTACACCTTC.

In its sample, this clonotype was seen a few times. The chain links TRBV7-2 to TRBJ2-7; TRBD1 or TRBD2 may be the D gene (5 bases each). Trimming took off 5 bases at V and 9 bases at J, with 20 bases between the two ends. The CDR3 loop spans 14 amino acids. Per germline, CDR1 SGHTA and CDR2 FQGNSA. The CDR3 region has the DNA TGTGCCAGCAGCCCTGGGGGTGGCGGATTAGCGCAGTACGTC. Amino acids: CASSPGGGGLAQYV.

The V and J genes are TRBV7-8 and TRBJ2-7, with 7 bases aligning to TRBD1. CDR1 SGHVS and CDR2 FQNEAQ come from the germline V gene. V trimming: 5 bases; J trimming: 3 bases; junction bases outside the gene matches: 4. The CDR3 is 13 residues long. The CDR3 DNA follows: TGTGCCAGCAGCCGGGACAGATTCTACGAGCAGTACTTC. This encodes CASSRDRFYEQYF. The entire variable domain, with the rest obtained from reference TRBV7-8 and TRBJ2-7, is as follows: GAGVSQSPRYKVAKRGQDVALRCDPISGHVSLFWYQQALGQGPEFLTYFQNEAQLDKSGLPSDRFFAERPEGSVSTLKIQRTQQEDSAVYLCASSRDRFYEQYFGPGTRLTVT.

This clonotype was seen more than once but under ten times. The rearrangement uses TRBV3-1 and TRBJ2-1; D is undetermined. CDR1 LGHDT and CDR2 YNNKEL come from the germline V gene (reference sequence). Trimming shortened V by 3 bases and J by 9 bases, and 9 bases separated the two germline ends. The CDR3 extends over 12 amino acids. The CDR3 coding sequence is TGTGCCAGCAGCCATGGGGATGGTGAGCAGTTCTTC. Its translation is CASSHGDGEQFF.

The J gene is TRBJ2-1, the V gene TRBV5-1; TRBD1 agrees at 8 bases. With 4 bases clipped from V and 4 bases from J, the junction kept 4 bases outside the gene matches. Germline CDR1 reads SGHRS; CDR2 reads YFSETQ. The CDR3 spans 14 residues. CDR3 nucleotides: TGCGCCAGCAGCCCGTGGACAGGGTACAATGAGCAGTTCTTC. Residues: CASSPWTGYNEQFF.

This clonotype was recorded a few times. The chain combines TRBV7-2 with TRBJ2-3; weak D call: TRBD1 (6 bases). This CDR3 comprises 14 residues. Trimming shortened V by 5 bases and J by 5 bases, and 14 bases separated the two germline ends. Germline assignment: CDR1 SGHTA and CDR2 FQGNSA. The CDR3, as DNA: TGTGCCAGCAGCGACAGGACCTCAGGAGATACGCAGTATTTT. Residues: CASSDRTSGDTQYF.

This clonotype was seen repeatedly, ten times or more. The rearrangement links TRBV7-9 to TRBJ1-1; no reliable D call. Looked up from germline, CDR1 is SEHNR and CDR2 is FQNEAQ (reference sequence). This CDR3 has 14 residues. V shed 3 bases and J shed 1 base, with 9 bases lying between them. CDR3 nucleotide sequence: TGTGCCAGCAGCTTTTCGACCGAGAACACTGAAGCTTTCTTT. Protein sequence: CASSFSTENTEAFF.

This rearrangement joins TRBV12-3 or TRBV12-4 to TRBJ1-1; no definite D call. The CDR3 spans 14 residues. Trimming took off 8 bases at V and 5 bases at J, with 18 bases between the two ends. The CDR3 nucleotides read TGTGCCAGCGGCTACCCGGATCTGGGGACTGAAGCTTTCTTT. Translated, it gives CASGYPDLGTEAFF.

This clonotype was recorded a few times. This chain connects TRBV2 to TRBJ2-3; D uncertain. Germline V gives CDR1 SNHLY, CDR2 FYNNEI. Trimming cost V 0 bases and J 7 bases, with 2 bases left between them. The CDR3 is made up of 11 amino acids. CDR3 residues: CASSEAYTQYF. The CDR3 DNA reads TGTGCCAGCAGTGAAGCCTATACGCAGTATTTT.

This rearrangement joins TRBV7-9 to TRBJ2-5; 12 bases are shared with TRBD1. CDR3 size: 17 residues. V lost 7 bases to trimming and J lost 4 bases; unmatched junction nucleotides: 13. Looked up from germline, CDR1 is SEHNR and CDR2 is FQNEAQ (reference sequence). The CDR3 sequence is CASTEWGDRGRRETQYF. The CDR3 nucleotides read TGTGCCAGCACCGAGTGGGGGGACAGGGGGCGGCGAGAGACCCAGTACTTC.

This clonotype has just a few counts. The chain links TRBV12-5 to TRBJ2-1; 8 positions agree with TRBD1. This CDR3 is 17 amino acids long. Germline-derived CDR1 and CDR2 are LGHNT and FRNRAP. The ends lost 1 base at V and 7 bases at J; junction bases unmatched: 12. Written as DNA, the CDR3 is TGTGCTAGTGGTTTGGCGATAGGTCAGGGGGCTATTAATGAGCAGTTCTTC. Its protein product is CASGLAIGQGAINEQFF.